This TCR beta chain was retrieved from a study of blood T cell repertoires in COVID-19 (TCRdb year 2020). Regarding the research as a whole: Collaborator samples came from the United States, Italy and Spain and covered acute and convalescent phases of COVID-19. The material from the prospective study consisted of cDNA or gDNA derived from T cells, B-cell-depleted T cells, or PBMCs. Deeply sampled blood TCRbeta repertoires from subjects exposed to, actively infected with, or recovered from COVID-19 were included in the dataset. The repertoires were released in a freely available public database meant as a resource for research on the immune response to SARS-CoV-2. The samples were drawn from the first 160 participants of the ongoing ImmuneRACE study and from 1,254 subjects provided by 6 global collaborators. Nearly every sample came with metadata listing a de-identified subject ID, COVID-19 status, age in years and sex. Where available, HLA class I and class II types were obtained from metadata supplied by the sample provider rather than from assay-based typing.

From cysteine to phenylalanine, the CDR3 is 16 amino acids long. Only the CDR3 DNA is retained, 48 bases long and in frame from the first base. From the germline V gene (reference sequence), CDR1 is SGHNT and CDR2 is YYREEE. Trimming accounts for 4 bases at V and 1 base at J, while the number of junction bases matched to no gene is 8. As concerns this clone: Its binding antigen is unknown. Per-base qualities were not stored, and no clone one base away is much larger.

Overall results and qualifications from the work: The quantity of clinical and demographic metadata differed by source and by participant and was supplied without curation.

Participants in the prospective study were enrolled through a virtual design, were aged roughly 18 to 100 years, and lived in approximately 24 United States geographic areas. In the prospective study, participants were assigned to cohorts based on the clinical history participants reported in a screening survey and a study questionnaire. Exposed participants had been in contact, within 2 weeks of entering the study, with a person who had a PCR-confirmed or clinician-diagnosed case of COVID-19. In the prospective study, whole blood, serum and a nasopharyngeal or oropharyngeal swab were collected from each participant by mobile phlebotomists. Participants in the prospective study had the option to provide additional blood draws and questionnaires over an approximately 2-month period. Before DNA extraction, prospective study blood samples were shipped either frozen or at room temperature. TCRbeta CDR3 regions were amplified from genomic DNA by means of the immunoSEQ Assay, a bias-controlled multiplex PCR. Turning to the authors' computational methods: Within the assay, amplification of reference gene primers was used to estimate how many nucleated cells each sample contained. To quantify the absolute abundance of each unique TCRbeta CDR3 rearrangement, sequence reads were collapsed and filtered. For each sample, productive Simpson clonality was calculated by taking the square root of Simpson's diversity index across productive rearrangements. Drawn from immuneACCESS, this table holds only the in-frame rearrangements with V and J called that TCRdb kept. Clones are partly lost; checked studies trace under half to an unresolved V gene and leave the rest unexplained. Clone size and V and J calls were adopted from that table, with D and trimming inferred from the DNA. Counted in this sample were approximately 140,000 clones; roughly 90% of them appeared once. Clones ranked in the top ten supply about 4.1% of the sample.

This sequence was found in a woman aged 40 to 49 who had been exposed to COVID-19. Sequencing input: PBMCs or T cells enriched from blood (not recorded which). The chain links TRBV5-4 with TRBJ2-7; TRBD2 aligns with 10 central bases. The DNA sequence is TGTGCCAGCAGCCGAGGACTAGCGGAAGTGTCCTACGAGCAGTACTTC. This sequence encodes CASSRGLAEVSYEQYF.